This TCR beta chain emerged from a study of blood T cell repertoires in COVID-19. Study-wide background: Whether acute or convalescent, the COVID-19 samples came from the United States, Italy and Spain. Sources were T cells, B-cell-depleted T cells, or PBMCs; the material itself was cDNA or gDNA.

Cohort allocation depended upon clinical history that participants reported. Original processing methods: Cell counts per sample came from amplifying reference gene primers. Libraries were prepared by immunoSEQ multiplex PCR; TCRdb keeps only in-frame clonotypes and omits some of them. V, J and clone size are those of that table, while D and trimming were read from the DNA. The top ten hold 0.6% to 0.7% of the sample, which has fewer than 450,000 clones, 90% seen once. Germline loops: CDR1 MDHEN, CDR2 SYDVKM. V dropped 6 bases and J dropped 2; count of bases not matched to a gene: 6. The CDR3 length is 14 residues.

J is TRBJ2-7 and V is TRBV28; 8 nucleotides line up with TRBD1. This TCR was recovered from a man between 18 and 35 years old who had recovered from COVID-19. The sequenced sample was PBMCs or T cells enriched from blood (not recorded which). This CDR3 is CASSPPGGPYEQYF. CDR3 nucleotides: TGTGCCAGCAGCCCCCCAGGGGGCCCCTACGAGCAGTACTTC. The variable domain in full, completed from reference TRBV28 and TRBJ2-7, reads DVKVTQSSRYLVKRTGEKVFLECVQDMDHENMFWYRQDPGLGLRLIYFSYDVKMKEKGDIPEGYSVSREKKERFSLILESASTNQTSMYLCASSPPGGPYEQYFGPGTRLTVT.